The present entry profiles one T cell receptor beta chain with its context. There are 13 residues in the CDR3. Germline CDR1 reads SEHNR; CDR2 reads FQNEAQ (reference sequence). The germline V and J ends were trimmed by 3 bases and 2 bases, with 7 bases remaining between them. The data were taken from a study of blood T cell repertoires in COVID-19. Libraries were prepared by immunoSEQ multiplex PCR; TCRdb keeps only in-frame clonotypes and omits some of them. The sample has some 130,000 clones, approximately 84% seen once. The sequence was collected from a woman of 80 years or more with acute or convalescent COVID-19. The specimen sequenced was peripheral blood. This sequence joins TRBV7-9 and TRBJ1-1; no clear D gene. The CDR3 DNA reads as TGTGCCAGCAGCTTCTCCCCTAACACTGAAGCTTTCTTT. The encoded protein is CASSFSPNTEAFF.